The 3 T cell receptor beta chains below all came from one sample that was sequenced in a study of T cells after yellow fever vaccination. MiXCR was run by TCRdb on the 5' RACE reads, yielding one entry per CDR3 protein. The sample shows under 95,000 distinct CDR3 sequences, approximately 7.3% of them seen only once. Sequences were derived from CD8+ T cells sorted from PBMCs, sampled roughly 10 days after the first yellow fever vaccination. The receptors here all came from a young man who received the YFV17D yellow fever vaccine.

In its sample, this clonotype was seen many times. This chain joins TRBV18 and TRBJ2-1, with D perhaps TRBD1 or TRBD2 (5 bases each). The CDR3 spans 14 residues. Germline lookup yields CDR1 KGHSH and CDR2 LQKENI. V was pared by 1 base and J by 8 bases, with 12 bases between. The CDR3 coding sequence is TGTGCCAGCTCACCACTGGGGGTGGGCGATGAGCAGTTCTTC. Its protein is CASSPLGVGDEQFF.

This clonotype was seen only a few times. The V call is TRBV4-3, the J call TRBJ2-5; D not resolved. The germline CDR1 and CDR2 sequences are LGHNA and YSLEER. This CDR3 spans 15 amino acids. Trimming cost V 0 bases and J 2 bases, with 10 bases left between them. CDR3 region: CASSQDSQTQETQYF. In DNA, the CDR3 is TGCGCCAGCAGCCAAGATTCGCAGACTCAAGAGACCCAGTACTTC.

This clonotype was recorded a few times. This chain links TRBV27 with TRBJ1-6; D gene uncertain. Germline CDR1 MNHEY, CDR2 SMNVEV (reference sequence). This CDR3 spans 13 amino acids. V lost 3 bases and J lost 9, with 9 bases in between. In DNA form, the CDR3 reads TGTGCCAGCAGTTTTACCACTCCTTCACCCCTCCACTTT. Amino acid sequence: CASSFTTPSPLHF.